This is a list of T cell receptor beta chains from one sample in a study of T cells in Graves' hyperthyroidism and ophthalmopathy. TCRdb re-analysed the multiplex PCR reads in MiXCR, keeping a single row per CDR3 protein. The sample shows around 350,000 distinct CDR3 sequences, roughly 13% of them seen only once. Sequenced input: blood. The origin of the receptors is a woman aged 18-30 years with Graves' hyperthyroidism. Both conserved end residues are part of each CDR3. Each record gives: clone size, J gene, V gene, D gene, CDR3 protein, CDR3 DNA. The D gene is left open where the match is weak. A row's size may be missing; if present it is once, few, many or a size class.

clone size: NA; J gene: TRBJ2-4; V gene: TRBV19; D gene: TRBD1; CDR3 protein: CASRTGGAKNIQYF; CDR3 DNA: TGTGCCAGTCGGACAGGGGGAGCCAAAAACATTCAGTACTTC
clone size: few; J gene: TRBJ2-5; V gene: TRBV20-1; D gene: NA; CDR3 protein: CSARDPARGGETQYF; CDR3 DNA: TGCAGTGCTAGAGATCCGGCAAGGGGAGGAGAGACCCAGTACTTC
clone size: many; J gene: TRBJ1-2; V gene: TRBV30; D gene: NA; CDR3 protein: CAWSTENIYGYTF; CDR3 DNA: TGTGCCTGGAGTACGGAGAATATCTATGGCTACACCTTC
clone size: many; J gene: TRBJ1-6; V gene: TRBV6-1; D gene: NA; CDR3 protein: CASNHPPLYLHNSPLHF; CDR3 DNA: TGTGCCAGCAACCACCCTCCCCTTTATCTCCATAATTCACCCCTCCACTTT
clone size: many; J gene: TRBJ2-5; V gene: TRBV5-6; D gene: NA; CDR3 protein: CASSPVGEEETQYF; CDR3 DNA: TGTGCCAGCAGCCCGGTCGGGGAGGAAGAGACCCAGTACTTC
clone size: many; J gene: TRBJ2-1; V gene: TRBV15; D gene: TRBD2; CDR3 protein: CATSRGSLAGIYYNEQFF; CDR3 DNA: TGTGCCACCAGCAGAGGATCGCTAGCGGGGATCTATTACAATGAGCAGTTCTTC
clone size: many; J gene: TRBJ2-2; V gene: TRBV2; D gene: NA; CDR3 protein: CASSEDRAGEVGELFF; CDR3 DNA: TGTGCCAGCAGTGAAGATAGGGCAGGGGAGGTCGGGGAGCTGTTTTTT
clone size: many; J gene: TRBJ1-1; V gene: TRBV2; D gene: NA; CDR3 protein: CASSDPRGIVEAFF; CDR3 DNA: TGTGCCAGCAGTGATCCACGGGGGATCGTCGAAGCTTTCTTT
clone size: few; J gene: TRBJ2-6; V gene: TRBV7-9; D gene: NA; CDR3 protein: CASSLLESGANVLTF; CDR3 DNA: TGTGCCAGCAGCTTACTTGAATCTGGGGCCAACGTCCTGACTTTC
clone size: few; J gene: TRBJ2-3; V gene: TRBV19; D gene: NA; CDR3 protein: CASIGPQGSTDTQYF; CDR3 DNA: TGTGCCAGTATCGGTCCGCAGGGGAGCACAGATACGCAGTATTTT
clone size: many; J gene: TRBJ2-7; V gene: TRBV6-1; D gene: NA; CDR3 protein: CASTNWGDRNYEQYF; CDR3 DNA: TGTGCCAGCACCAATTGGGGCGACAGAAACTACGAGCAGTACTTC
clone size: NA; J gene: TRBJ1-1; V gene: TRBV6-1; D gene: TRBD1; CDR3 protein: CASSTGTAHMNTEAFF; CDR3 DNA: TGTGCCAGCAGTACTGGGACAGCTCACATGAACACTGAAGCTTTCTTT
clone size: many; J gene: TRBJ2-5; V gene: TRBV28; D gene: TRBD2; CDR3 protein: CASSLSLRGRGTQYF; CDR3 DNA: TGTGCCAGCAGTTTATCCCTGCGGGGGAGGGGGACCCAGTACTTC
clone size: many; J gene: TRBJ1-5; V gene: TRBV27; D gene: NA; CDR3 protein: CASSFQGGGDQPQHF; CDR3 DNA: TGTGCCAGCAGTTTTCAGGGAGGTGGCGATCAGCCCCAGCATTTT
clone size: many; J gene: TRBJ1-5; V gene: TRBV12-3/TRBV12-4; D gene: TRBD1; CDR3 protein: CASSLTGAVYSNQPQHF; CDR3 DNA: TGTGCCAGCAGTTTAACAGGGGCCGTCTATAGCAATCAGCCCCAGCATTTT
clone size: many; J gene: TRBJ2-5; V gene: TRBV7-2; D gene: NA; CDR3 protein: CASSFSRETQYF; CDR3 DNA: TGTGCCAGCAGCTTCTCGCGAGAGACCCAGTACTTC
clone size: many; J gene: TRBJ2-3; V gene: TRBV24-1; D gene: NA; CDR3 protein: CATSDQESDPLGDTQYF; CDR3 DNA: TGTGCCACCAGTGATCAGGAGTCGGACCCCTTGGGGGATACGCAGTATTTT
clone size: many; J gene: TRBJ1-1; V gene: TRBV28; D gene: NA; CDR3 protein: CASSLSSPANTEAFF; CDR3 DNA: TGTGCCAGCAGTTTATCCAGCCCGGCGAACACTGAAGCTTTCTTT
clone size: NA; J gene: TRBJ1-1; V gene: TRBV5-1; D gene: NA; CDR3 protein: CASSQPGPTEAFF; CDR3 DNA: TGCGCCAGCAGCCAACCGGGTCCCACTGAAGCTTTCTTT
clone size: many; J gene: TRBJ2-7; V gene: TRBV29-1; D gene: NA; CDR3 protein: CSVVFVGNEQYF; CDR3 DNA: TGCAGCGTTGTATTTGTCGGGAACGAGCAGTACTTC
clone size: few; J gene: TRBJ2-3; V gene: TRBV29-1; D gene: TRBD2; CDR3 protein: CSAGTRLSDTQYF; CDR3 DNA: TGCAGCGCCGGGACTAGGTTATCAGATACGCAGTATTTT
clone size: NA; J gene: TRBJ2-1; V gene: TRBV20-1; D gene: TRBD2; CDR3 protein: CSAVGTGGRTFNEQFF; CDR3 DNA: TGCAGTGCGGTCGGGACTGGCGGGAGGACATTTAATGAGCAGTTCTTC
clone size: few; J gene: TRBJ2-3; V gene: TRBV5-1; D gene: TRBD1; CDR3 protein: CASRHDRASTTDTQYF; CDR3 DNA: TGCGCCAGCAGACATGACAGGGCCTCAACCACAGATACGCAGTATTTT
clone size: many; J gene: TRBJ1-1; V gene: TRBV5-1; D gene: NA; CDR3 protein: CASRWGASDTEAFF; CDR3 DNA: TGCGCCAGCAGGTGGGGGGCATCGGACACTGAAGCTTTCTTT
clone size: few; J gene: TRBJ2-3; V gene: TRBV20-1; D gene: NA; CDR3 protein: CSARGGRQTDTQYF; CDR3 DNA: TGCAGTGCTAGGGGGGGTCGTCAGACAGATACGCAGTATTTT
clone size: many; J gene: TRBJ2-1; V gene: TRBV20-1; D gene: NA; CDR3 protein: CSARREIEQFF; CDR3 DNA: TGCAGTGCTAGACGAGAGATTGAGCAGTTCTTC
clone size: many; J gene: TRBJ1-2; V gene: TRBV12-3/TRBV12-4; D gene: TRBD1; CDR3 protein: CASSSRGGGVLYGYTF; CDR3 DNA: TGTGCCAGCAGTTCCCGGGGAGGGGGCGTTTTGTATGGCTACACCTTC
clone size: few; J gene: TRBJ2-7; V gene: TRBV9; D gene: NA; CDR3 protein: CASSVDNHLYGEQYF; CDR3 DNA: TGTGCCAGCAGCGTAGATAACCACTTGTATGGCGAGCAGTACTTC
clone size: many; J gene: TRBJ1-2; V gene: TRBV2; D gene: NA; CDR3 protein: CASSDRGNYGYTF; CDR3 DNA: TGTGCCAGCAGTGATCGAGGGAACTATGGCTACACCTTC
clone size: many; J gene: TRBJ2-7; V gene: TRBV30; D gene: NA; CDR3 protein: CAWSVGSGRNYEQYF; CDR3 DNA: TGTGCCTGGAGTGTAGGCAGCGGGCGCAACTACGAGCAGTACTTC
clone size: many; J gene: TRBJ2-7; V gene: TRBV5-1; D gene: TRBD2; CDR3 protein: CASSLSTAGAPYEQYF; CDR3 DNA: TGCGCCAGCAGCCTATCTACAGCGGGAGCCCCTTACGAGCAGTACTTC
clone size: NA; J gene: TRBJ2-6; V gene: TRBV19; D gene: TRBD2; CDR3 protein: CASFGTRSSAGANVLTF; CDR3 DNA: TGTGCCAGCTTCGGGACTAGGTCCTCGGCTGGGGCCAACGTCCTGACTTTC
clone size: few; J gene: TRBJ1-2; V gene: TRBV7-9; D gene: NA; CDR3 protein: CASSFGLVGYGYTF; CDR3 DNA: TGTGCCAGCAGCTTTGGCCTTGTTGGCTATGGCTACACCTTC
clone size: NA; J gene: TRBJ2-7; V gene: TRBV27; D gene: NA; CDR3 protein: CASRQGYRRGIPYEQYF; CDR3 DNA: TGTGCCAGCAGACAGGGTTACAGGCGGGGGATCCCCTACGAGCAGTACTTC
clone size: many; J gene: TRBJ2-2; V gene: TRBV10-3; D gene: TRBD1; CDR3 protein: CATRDREDGGELFF; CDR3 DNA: TGTGCCACGAGGGACAGGGAGGATGGCGGGGAGCTGTTTTTT
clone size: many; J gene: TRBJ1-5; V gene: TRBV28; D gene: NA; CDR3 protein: CASSSLGADSNQPQHF; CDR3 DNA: TGTGCCAGCAGTTCCCTCGGCGCAGATAGCAATCAGCCCCAGCATTTT
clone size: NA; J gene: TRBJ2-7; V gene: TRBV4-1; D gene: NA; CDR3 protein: CASSQRMSRALYEQYF; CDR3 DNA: TGCGCCAGCAGCCAAAGAATGTCCAGGGCATTATACGAGCAGTACTTC
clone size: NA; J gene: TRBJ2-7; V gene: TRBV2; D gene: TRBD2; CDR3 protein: CASSEPLAGTPFSYEQYF; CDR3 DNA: TGTGCCAGCAGTGAACCCCTAGCGGGGACTCCCTTCTCCTACGAGCAGTACTTC
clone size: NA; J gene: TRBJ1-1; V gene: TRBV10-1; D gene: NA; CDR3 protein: CASRRWKGVGAFF; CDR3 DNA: TGCGCCAGCAGGAGGTGGAAAGGGGTAGGAGCTTTCTTT
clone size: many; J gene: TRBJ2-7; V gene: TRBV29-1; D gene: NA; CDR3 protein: CSVSVNYEQYF; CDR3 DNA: TGCAGCGTTTCAGTTAACTACGAGCAGTACTTC
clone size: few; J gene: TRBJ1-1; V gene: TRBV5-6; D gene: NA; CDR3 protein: CASSLWAGYTEAFF; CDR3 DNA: TGTGCCAGCAGCTTGTGGGCGGGGTACACTGAAGCTTTCTTT
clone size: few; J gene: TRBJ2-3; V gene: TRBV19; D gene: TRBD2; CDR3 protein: CASSIRTSADTQYF; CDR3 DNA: TGTGCCAGTAGTATAAGGACTAGCGCCGATACGCAGTATTTT
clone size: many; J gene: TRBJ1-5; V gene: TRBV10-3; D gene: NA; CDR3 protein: CAISPGAGGNQPQHF; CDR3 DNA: TGTGCCATCAGCCCGGGAGCGGGAGGCAATCAGCCCCAGCATTTT
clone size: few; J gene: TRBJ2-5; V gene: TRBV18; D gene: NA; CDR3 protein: CASSPVTEGTQYF; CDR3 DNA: TGTGCCAGCTCACCGGTAACCGAGGGGACCCAGTACTTC
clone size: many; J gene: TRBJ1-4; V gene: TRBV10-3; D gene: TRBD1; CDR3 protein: CAISPRDSPEKLFF; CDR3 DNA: TGTGCCATCAGCCCCCGGGACAGTCCCGAAAAACTGTTTTTT
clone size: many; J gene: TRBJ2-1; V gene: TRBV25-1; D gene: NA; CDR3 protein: CASSGWTTRSHEQFF; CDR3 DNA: TGTGCCAGCAGTGGCTGGACTACACGGTCGCATGAGCAGTTCTTC
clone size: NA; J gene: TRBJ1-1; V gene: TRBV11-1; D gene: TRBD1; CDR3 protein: CASSLGTGRSTEAFF; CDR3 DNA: TGTGCCAGCAGCCTTGGGACAGGGAGGTCCACTGAAGCTTTCTTT
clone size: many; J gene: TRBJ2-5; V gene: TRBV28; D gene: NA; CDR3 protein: CASSSPGTLVKTQYF; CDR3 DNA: TGTGCCAGCAGTTCGCCAGGAACCCTCGTAAAGACCCAGTACTTC
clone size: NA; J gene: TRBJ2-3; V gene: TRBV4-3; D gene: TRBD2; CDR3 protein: CASSQRTGGGTPDTQYF; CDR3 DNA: TGCGCCAGCAGCCAAAGGACGGGCGGGGGAACCCCAGATACGCAGTATTTT
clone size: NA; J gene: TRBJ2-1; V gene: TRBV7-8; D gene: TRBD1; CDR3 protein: CASSPRDRVNNEQFF; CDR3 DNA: TGTGCCAGCAGCCCGAGGGACAGGGTGAACAATGAGCAGTTCTTC
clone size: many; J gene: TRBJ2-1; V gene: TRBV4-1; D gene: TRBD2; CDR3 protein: CASSQLGLAGGPQNEQFF; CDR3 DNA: TGCGCCAGCAGCCAACTGGGACTAGCGGGAGGGCCTCAAAATGAGCAGTTCTTC
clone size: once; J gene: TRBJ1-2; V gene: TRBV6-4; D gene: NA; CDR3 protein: CASRKGRGGYTF; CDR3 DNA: TGTGCCAGCAGAAAAGGCAGAGGTGGCTACACCTTC
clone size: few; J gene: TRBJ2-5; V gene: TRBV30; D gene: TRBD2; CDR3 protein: CAWNMASGTRGTQYF; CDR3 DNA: TGTGCCTGGAATATGGCTAGCGGGACCAGAGGGACCCAGTACTTC
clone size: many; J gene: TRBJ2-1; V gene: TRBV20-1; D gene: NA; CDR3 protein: CSGGQRAFGEQFF; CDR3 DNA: TGCAGTGGGGGCCAGCGGGCTTTCGGTGAGCAGTTCTTC
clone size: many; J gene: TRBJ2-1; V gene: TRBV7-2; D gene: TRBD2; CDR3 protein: CASSLDGGRTDEQFF; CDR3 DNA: TGTGCCAGCAGCTTAGACGGCGGGAGGACCGATGAGCAGTTCTTC
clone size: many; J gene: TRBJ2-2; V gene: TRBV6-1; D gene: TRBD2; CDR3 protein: CASQTSGGITGELFF; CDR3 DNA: TGTGCCAGCCAGACTAGCGGGGGGATTACCGGGGAGCTGTTTTTT
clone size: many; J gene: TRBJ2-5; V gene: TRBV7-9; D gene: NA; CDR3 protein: CASSPGQQETQYF; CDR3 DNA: TGTGCCAGCAGCCCCGGACAACAAGAGACCCAGTACTTC
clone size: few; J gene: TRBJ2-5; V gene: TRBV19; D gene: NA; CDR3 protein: CASSITRAETQYF; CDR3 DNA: TGTGCCAGTAGTATAACACGCGCCGAGACCCAGTACTTC
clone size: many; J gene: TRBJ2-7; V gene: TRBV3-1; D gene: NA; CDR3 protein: CASSPTGLGSYEQYF; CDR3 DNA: TGTGCCAGCAGCCCAACGGGACTGGGCTCCTACGAGCAGTACTTC
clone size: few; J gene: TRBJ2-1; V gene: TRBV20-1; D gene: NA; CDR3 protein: CSAAEVRGLGSYNEQFF; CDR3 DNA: TGCAGTGCTGCCGAAGTTAGGGGTTTGGGCTCCTACAATGAGCAGTTCTTC